The T cell receptor beta chain under discussion was sequenced for a study of cytomegalovirus exposure and HLA in healthy donors. Overall study findings and caveats: Analyzed later, association rates of TCRs varied across HLA loci, with DRB1 most and HLA-C fewest. TCR beta V- and J-gene trimming was later associated with a missense DCLRE1C variant.

This clone was detected a few times. Its antigen remains unidentified. V dropped 4 bases and J dropped 2 bases, with 11 bases sitting between them. CDR3 length: 15 amino acids. In germline, CDR1 is MNHNS, CDR2 SASEGT. 60 Vbeta and 13 Jbeta primers were used in PCR. Only in-frame clones appear in the TCRdb table, and some are missing; sequencing was by immunoSEQ multiplex PCR. The data hold around 91,000 clones, with around 80% observed a single time. Material for sequencing was PBMCs. The receptor was derived from a male donor in good health and CMV-seropositive. The chain couples TRBV6-1 to TRBJ1-4; D is unresolved. CDR3 in amino acids: CASSATGGTNEKLFF. The DNA of the CDR3 is TGTGCCAGCAGTGCGACGGGAGGGACTAATGAAAAACTGTTTTTT.